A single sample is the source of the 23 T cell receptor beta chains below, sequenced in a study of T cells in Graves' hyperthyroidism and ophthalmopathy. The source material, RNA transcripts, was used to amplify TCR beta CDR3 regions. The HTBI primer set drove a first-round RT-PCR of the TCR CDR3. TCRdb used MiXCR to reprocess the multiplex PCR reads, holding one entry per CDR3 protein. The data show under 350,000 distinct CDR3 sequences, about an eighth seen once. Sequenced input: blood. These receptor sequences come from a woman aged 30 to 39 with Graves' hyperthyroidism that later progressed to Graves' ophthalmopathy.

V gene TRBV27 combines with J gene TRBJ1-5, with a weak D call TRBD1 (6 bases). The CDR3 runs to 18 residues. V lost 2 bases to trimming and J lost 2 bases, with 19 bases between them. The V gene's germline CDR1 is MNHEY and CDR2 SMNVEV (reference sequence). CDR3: CASSLAGHRRTGNQPQHF. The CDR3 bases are TGTGCCAGCAGTTTAGCGGGACACAGGCGGACAGGCAATCAGCCCCAGCATTTT.

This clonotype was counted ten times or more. CDR3 sequence (DNA): TGTGCCAGCAGTTTCGGGCAAACCTTCCCGACCCAAGAGACCCAGTACTTC. Its translation: CASSFGQTFPTQETQYF. The V call is TRBV27, the J call TRBJ2-5; D is unresolved. The CDR3 totals 17 residues. The V gene lost 3 bases and the J gene lost 1 base, with 18 bases spanning the gap. Germline CDR1 MNHEY, CDR2 SMNVEV (reference sequence).

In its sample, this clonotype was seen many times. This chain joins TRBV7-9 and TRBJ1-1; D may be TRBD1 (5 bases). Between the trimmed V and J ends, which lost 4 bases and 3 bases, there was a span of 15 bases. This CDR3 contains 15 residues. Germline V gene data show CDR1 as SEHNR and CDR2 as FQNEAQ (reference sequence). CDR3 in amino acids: CASSYQGGGYTEAFF. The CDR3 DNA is TGTGCCAGCAGCTACCAGGGCGGGGGGTACACTGAAGCTTTCTTT.

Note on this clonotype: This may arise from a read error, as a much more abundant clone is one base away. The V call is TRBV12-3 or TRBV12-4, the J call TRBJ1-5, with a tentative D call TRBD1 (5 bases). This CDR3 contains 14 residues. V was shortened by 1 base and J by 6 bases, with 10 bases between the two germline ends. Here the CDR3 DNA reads TGTGCCAGCAGTTTAGGGGGGATAACTCAGCCCCAGCATTTT. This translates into CASSLGGITQPQHF.

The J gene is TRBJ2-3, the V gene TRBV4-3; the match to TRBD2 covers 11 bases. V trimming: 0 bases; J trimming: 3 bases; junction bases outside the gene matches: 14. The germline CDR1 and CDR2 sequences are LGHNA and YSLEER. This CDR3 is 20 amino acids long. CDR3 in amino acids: CASSQDTPLAGDLSTDTQYF. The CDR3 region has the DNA TGCGCCAGCAGCCAAGATACCCCACTAGCGGGAGACCTGTCGACAGATACGCAGTATTTT.

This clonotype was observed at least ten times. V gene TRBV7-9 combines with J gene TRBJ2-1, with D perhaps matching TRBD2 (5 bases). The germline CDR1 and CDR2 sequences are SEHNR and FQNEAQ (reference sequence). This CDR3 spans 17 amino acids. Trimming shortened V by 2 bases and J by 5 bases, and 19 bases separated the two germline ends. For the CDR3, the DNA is TGTGCCAGCAGCTTAAGCCTAGCCCCCTACACACACAATGAGCAGTTCTTC. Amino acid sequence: CASSLSLAPYTHNEQFF.

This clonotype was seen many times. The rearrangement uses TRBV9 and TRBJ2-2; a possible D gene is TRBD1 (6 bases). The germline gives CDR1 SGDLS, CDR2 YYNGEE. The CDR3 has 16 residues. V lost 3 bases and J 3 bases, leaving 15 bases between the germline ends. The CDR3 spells CASSAGAGVHTGELFF. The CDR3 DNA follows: TGTGCCAGCAGCGCGGGCGCAGGGGTCCACACCGGGGAGCTGTTTTTT.

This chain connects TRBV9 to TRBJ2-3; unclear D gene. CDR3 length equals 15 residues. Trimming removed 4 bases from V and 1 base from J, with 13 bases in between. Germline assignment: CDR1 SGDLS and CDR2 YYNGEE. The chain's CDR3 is CASSPYDPGTDTQYF. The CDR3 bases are TGTGCCAGCAGCCCGTATGATCCTGGCACAGATACGCAGTATTTT.

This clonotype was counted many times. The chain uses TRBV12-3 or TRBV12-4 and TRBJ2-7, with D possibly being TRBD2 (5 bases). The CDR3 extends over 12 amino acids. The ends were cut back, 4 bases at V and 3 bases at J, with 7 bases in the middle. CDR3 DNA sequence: TGTGCCAGCAGTTCGGGAATCTACGAGCAGTACTTC. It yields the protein CASSSGIYEQYF.

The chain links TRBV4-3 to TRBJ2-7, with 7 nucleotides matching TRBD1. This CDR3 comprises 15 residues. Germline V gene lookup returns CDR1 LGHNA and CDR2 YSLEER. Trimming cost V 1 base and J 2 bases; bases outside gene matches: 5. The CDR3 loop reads CASSQGRDSAYEQYF. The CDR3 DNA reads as TGCGCCAGCAGCCAAGGAAGGGACAGTGCCTACGAGCAGTACTTC.

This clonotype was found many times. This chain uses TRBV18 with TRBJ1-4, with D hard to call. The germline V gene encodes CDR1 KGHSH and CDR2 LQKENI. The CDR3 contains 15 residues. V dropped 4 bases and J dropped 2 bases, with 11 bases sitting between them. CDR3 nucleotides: TGTGCCAGCTCACGTAACCGCCCGACTAATGAAAAACTGTTTTTT. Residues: CASSRNRPTNEKLFF.

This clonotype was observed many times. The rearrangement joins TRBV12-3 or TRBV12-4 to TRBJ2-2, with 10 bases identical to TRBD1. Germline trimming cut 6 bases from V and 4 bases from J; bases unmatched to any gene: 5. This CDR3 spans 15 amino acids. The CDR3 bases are TGTGCCAGCAGGGTGGGACAGGGGCCCACCGGGGAGCTGTTTTTT. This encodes CASRVGQGPTGELFF.

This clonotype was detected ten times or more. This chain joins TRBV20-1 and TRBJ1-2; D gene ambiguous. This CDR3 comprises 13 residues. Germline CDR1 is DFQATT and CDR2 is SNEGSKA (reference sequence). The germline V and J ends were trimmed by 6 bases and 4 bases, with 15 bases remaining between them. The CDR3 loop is CSARRVYSYGYTF. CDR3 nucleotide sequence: TGCAGTGCCAGGCGGGTGTATAGCTATGGCTACACCTTC.

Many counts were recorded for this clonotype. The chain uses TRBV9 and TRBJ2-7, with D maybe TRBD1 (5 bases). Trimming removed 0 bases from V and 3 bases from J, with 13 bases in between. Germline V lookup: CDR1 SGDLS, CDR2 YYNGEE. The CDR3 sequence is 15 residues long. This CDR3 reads CASSVGAGLGYEQYF. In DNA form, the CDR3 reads TGTGCCAGCAGCGTAGGAGCAGGGTTGGGCTACGAGCAGTACTTC.

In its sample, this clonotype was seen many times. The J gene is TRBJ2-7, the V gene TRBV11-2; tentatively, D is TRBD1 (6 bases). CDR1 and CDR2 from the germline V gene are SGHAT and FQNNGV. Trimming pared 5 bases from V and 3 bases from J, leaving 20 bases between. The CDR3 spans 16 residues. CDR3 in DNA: TGTGCCAGCAGCATTCCCATAGGACAGTCTGGCTACGAGCAGTACTTC. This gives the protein CASSIPIGQSGYEQYF.

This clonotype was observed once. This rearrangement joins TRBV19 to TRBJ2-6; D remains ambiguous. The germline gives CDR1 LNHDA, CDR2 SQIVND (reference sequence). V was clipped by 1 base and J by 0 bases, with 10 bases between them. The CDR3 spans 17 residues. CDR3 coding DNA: TGTGCCAGTAGTATAGGATCCGAGCACTCTGGGGCCAACGTCCTGACTTTC. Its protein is CASSIGSEHSGANVLTF.

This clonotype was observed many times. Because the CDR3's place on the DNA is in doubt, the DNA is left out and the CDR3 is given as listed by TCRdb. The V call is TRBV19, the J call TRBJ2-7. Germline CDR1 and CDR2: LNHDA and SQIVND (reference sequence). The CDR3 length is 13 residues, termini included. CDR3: CASTSGVSYEQYF.

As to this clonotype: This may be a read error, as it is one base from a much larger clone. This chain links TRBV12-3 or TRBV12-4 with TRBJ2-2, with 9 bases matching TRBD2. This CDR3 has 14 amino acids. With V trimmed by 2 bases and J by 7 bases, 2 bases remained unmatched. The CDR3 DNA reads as TGTGCCAGCAGTTTATCGCGGGAGGGCGGGGAGCTGTTTTTT. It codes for CASSLSREGGELFF.

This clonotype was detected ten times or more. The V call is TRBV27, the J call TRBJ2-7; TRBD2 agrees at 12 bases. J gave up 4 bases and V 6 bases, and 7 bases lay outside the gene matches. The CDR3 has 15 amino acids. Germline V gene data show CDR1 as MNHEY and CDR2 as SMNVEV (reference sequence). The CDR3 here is CASSPAGLAGYEQYF. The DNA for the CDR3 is TGTGCCAGCAGCCCCGCCGGACTAGCGGGATACGAGCAGTACTTC.

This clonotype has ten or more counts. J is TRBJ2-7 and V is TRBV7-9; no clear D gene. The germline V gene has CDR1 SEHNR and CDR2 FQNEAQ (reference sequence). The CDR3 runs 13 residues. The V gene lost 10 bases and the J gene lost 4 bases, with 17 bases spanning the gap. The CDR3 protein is CATQTEASYEQYF. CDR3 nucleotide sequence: TGTGCCACCCAGACCGAGGCATCATACGAGCAGTACTTC. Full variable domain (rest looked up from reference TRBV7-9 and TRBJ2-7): DTGVSQNPRHKITKRGQNVTFRCDPISEHNRLYWYRQTLGQGPEFLTYFQNEAQLEKSRLLSDRFSAERPKGSFSTLEIQRTEQGDSAMYLCATQTEASYEQYFGPGTRLTVT.

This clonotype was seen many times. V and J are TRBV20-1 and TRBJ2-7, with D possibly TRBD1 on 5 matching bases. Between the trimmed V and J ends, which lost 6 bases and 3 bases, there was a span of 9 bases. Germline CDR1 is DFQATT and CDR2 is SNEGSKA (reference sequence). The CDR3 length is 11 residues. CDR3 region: CSARVYYEQYF. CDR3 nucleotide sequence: TGCAGTGCCAGGGTCTACTACGAGCAGTACTTC.

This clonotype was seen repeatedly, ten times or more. Here the CDR3 DNA reads TGCAGTGCTAGGGCTCCCGAGGGGGACTATGGCTACACCTTC. Encoded protein: CSARAPEGDYGYTF. The chain employs TRBV20-1 and TRBJ1-2; the D gene is possibly TRBD1 (6 bases). V lost 3 bases, J lost 3 bases, and 14 bases lay in between. The CDR3 is 14 amino acids. Germline CDR1 and CDR2: DFQATT and SNEGSKA (reference sequence).

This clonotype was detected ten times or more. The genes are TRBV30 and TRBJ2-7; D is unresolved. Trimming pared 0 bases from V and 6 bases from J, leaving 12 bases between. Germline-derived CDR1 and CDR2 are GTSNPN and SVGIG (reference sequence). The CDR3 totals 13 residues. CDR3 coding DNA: TGTGCCTGGAGTGTAGCAAAAGCCCGCGAGCAGTACTTC. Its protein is CAWSVAKAREQYF.